A selection of T cell receptor beta chains follows, all from one sample in a study of CD8+ T cells in alopecia areata. Profiled with immunoSEQ multiplex PCR; TCRdb holds only in-frame clones, not every one. This sample has about 190,000 clones, with roughly 60% found just once. Specimen: CD4+ T cells sorted from blood, collected at week 24, from a patient treated with tofacitinib. Receptor source: a human donor with alopecia areata. CDR3s include the opening cysteine and the closing phenylalanine or tryptophan. The order of the fields is J gene, D gene, V gene, clone size, CDR3 DNA, CDR3 protein. D genes are given only for firm matches. Rows give clone size only sometimes, using once, few, many, or a class for an expanded clone.

j_call: TRBJ2-7
d_call: TRBD1
v_call: TRBV7-2
clone_size: few
cdr3_nt: TGTGCCAGCAGCTACGATCGGGACAGGGTTGGTGAGCAGTACTTC
cdr3_aa: CASSYDRDRVGEQYF

j_call: TRBJ2-2
d_call: TRBD1
v_call: TRBV19
clone_size: few
cdr3_nt: TGTGCCAGTAAGGGACAGGCCCCCGGGGAGCTGTTTTTT
cdr3_aa: CASKGQAPGELFF

j_call: TRBJ1-1
d_call: NA
v_call: TRBV10-3
clone_size: NA
cdr3_nt: TGTGCCATCCGGCAGGGCACCGGGAACACTGAAGCTTTCTTT
cdr3_aa: CAIRQGTGNTEAFF

j_call: TRBJ2-7
d_call: NA
v_call: TRBV29-1
clone_size: few
cdr3_nt: TGCAGCGTTGAGGACCGAGCAGAGCAGTACTTC
cdr3_aa: CSVEDRAEQYF

j_call: TRBJ2-7
d_call: TRBD2
v_call: TRBV10-3
clone_size: NA
cdr3_nt: TGTGCCATCAGTGAGGGACTAGCGGGGGATGAGCAGTACTTC
cdr3_aa: CAISEGLAGDEQYF

j_call: TRBJ2-7
d_call: NA
v_call: TRBV14
clone_size: few
cdr3_nt: TGTGCCAGCAGCCCTCGGGTGGGTCAGTCCTACGAGCAGTACTTC
cdr3_aa: CASSPRVGQSYEQYF

j_call: TRBJ2-1
d_call: NA
v_call: TRBV7-3
clone_size: few
cdr3_nt: TGTGCCAGCAGCTCATCGTTAAGTGAGCAGTTCTTC
cdr3_aa: CASSSSLSEQFF

j_call: TRBJ1-2
d_call: TRBD1
v_call: TRBV11-2
clone_size: NA
cdr3_nt: TGTGCCAGCAGCTTCACAGGGGCCTTTGGTGGCTACACCTTC
cdr3_aa: CASSFTGAFGGYTF

j_call: TRBJ2-5
d_call: TRBD1
v_call: TRBV25-1
clone_size: NA
cdr3_nt: TGTGCCAGCAGTGAATACCACAGGGGGAGGTTTCACTTC
cdr3_aa: CASSEYHRGRFHF

j_call: TRBJ1-1
d_call: NA
v_call: TRBV4-3
clone_size: NA
cdr3_nt: TGCGCCAGCAGCCAAGACGGGACATCCCCCGAAGCTTTCTTT
cdr3_aa: CASSQDGTSPEAFF

j_call: TRBJ2-2
d_call: TRBD1
v_call: TRBV27
clone_size: NA
cdr3_nt: TGTGCCAGCAGTGGCCACAGGGGGGTAGGCACCGGGGAGCTGTTTTTT
cdr3_aa: CASSGHRGVGTGELFF

j_call: TRBJ1-2
d_call: NA
v_call: TRBV30
clone_size: few
cdr3_nt: TGTGCCTGGAGTCGGGATCGTGGGTATGGCTACACCTTC
cdr3_aa: CAWSRDRGYGYTF

j_call: TRBJ1-4
d_call: NA
v_call: TRBV29-1
clone_size: NA
cdr3_nt: TGCAGCGTCGGGCCGTCTGGGGTTAATGAAAAACTGTTTTTT
cdr3_aa: CSVGPSGVNEKLFF

j_call: TRBJ1-1
d_call: NA
v_call: TRBV5-4
clone_size: NA
cdr3_nt: TGTGCCAGCAGCTTGGCATGGGGGAACACTGAAGCTTTCTTT
cdr3_aa: CASSLAWGNTEAFF

j_call: TRBJ2-7
d_call: NA
v_call: TRBV6-1
clone_size: NA
cdr3_nt: TGTGCCAGCAGTGTCAGTAGCAGCCACTACGAGCAGTACTTC
cdr3_aa: CASSVSSSHYEQYF

j_call: TRBJ1-1
d_call: TRBD1
v_call: TRBV30
clone_size: NA
cdr3_nt: TGTGCCTGGAGTCGGGACAGGGGAACTGAAGCTTTCTTT
cdr3_aa: CAWSRDRGTEAFF

j_call: TRBJ1-4
d_call: NA
v_call: TRBV30
clone_size: NA
cdr3_nt: TGTGCCTGGAGTTTCGGTACTAATGAAAAACTGTTTTTT
cdr3_aa: CAWSFGTNEKLFF

j_call: TRBJ1-2
d_call: NA
v_call: TRBV9
clone_size: NA
cdr3_nt: TGTGCCAGCAGCGTAGGCGGAAGAGGAGGCTACACCTTC
cdr3_aa: CASSVGGRGGYTF

j_call: TRBJ1-4
d_call: NA
v_call: TRBV25-1
clone_size: once
cdr3_nt: TGTGCCAGCAGTGCCGGATCAGTACCTAATGAAAAACTGTTTTTT
cdr3_aa: CASSAGSVPNEKLFF

j_call: TRBJ1-1
d_call: NA
v_call: TRBV2
clone_size: NA
cdr3_nt: TGTGCCAGCACGGGGGAGCTGAACACTGAAGCTTTCTTT
cdr3_aa: CASTGELNTEAFF

j_call: TRBJ2-7
d_call: NA
v_call: TRBV7-9
clone_size: NA
cdr3_nt: TGTGCCAGCAGCCGTGTCCCCTACGAGCAGTACTTC
cdr3_aa: CASSRVPYEQYF

j_call: TRBJ1-1
d_call: NA
v_call: TRBV29-1
clone_size: NA
cdr3_nt: TGCAGCGAGACAGGAGCTGAAGCTTTCTTT
cdr3_aa: CSETGAEAFF

j_call: TRBJ2-5
d_call: TRBD2
v_call: TRBV4-3
clone_size: once
cdr3_nt: TGCGCCAGCAGCCAAGATCTCGGACTAGCGGTAGAGACCCAGTACTTC
cdr3_aa: CASSQDLGLAVETQYF

j_call: TRBJ1-1
d_call: NA
v_call: TRBV29-1
clone_size: few
cdr3_nt: TGCAGCGTTGAAAAGGGACTGAACACTGAAGCTTTCTTT
cdr3_aa: CSVEKGLNTEAFF